This entry lists 15 T cell receptor beta chains sequenced from one sample in a study of CD8+CD57+ T cells in acquired aplastic anemia. CDR3 and TCR beta VDJ profiling relied on a genomic DNA template. TCRdb called the reads again in MiXCR, with one record for every CDR3 protein. The profile shows some 120,000 distinct CDR3 sequences, 48% of them singletons. The specimen sequenced was sorted CD4+, CD8+, or CD8+CD57+ T cells (not recorded which) from PBMCs. These TCRs come from a human donor in good health, serving as a control.

The V call is TRBV7-2, the J call TRBJ2-5; 10 bases line up with TRBD2. The V and J ends lost 5 bases and 2 bases, in that order; junction bases with no gene match: 5. Germline V gene sequence: CDR1 SGHTA, CDR2 FQGNSA. CDR3 length: 15 residues. In DNA form, the CDR3 reads TGTGCCAGCAGCCTTCAAGCGGGGGGGCAAGAGACCCAGTACTTC. Its protein is CASSLQAGGQETQYF.

This clonotype appeared a few times. A read error may produce the germline difference seen at one junction end. The V gene is TRBV19, the J gene TRBJ1-2; 9 bases map to TRBD1. Per the germline V gene, CDR1 is LNHDA and CDR2 is SQIVND (reference sequence). The CDR3 covers 16 residues. The CDR3, as DNA: TGTGCAAGTAGTGGGGGACAGGGCTCCCCACCCTGTGGCTACACCTTC. Translating it yields CASSGGQGSPPCGYTF.

Points on this clonotype: A junction boundary mismatches the germline segment, possibly from a read error. The chain couples TRBV29-1 to TRBJ1-1; D is unresolved. CDR1 is SQVTM, CDR2 ANQGSEA, per germline. This CDR3 comprises 11 residues. This CDR3 is CSVEDVTEAFF. The CDR3 coding sequence is TGCAGCGTCGAAGACGTCACTGAAGCTTTCTTT.

This chain uses TRBV5-8 with TRBJ2-7, with TRBD2 matching over 11 bases. V shed 4 bases and J 3 bases; nucleotides not matched to a gene: 6. Germline CDR1 SGHTS, CDR2 YDEGEE. CDR3 size: 15 residues. This CDR3 is CASSTTGTSGYEQYF. The CDR3 nucleotides read TGTGCCAGCAGCACGACAGGGACTAGCGGCTACGAGCAGTACTTC.

This clonotype was seen at least ten times. The CDR3 loop is CASSVSLPGQGQPKSSYEQYF. The CDR3 nucleotides are TGTGCCAGCAGCGTTTCTCTCCCGGGACAGGGACAACCCAAGAGCTCCTACGAGCAGTACTTC. This sequence joins TRBV9 and TRBJ2-7; 9 nucleotides line up with TRBD1. The V gene end was trimmed by 2 bases and the J gene end by 0 bases; junction bases not matched to a gene: 21. Germline V gene lookup returns CDR1 SGDLS and CDR2 YYNGEE. The CDR3 has 21 residues.

This clonotype was counted at least ten times. At one end, the junction sequence differs from germline, possibly due to a read error. The rearrangement uses TRBV5-8 and TRBJ2-3; D remains unclear. Germline CDR1 is SGHTS and CDR2 is YDEGEE. The CDR3 runs 14 residues. CDR3 loop: CASSLGLRQDTQYF. CDR3 DNA: TGTGCCAGCAGTTTGGGCCTAAGGCAAGATACGCAGTATTTT.

This chain connects TRBV25-1 to TRBJ2-1; D is possibly TRBD2 (5 bases). Germline V CDR1 and CDR2: MGHDK, SYGVNS. The length of the CDR3 is 11 residues. The ends were cut back, 8 bases at V and 15 bases at J, with 17 bases in the middle. CDR3 amino acids: CASGSSRLSFF. CDR3 DNA: TGTGCCAGCGGGAGTAGTAGGTTGTCGTTCTTC.

This sequence joins TRBV7-2 and TRBJ2-7; 10 bases are a match to TRBD2. Germline CDR1 reads SGHTA; CDR2 reads FQGNSA. This CDR3 is built from 15 residues. The trim removed 1 base at V and 2 bases at J, leaving 2 bases unmatched. CDR3 sequence reads: CASSLVAGGPYEQYF. The CDR3 DNA reads TGTGCCAGCAGCTTAGTAGCGGGGGGACCCTACGAGCAGTACTTC.

This clonotype ranks as medium-sized. J is TRBJ2-3 and V is TRBV24-1; D ambiguous. V was cut by 8 bases and J by 2 bases, with 7 bases left in between. The CDR3 runs to 12 residues. Germline V gives CDR1 KGHDR, CDR2 SFDVKD. CDR3 sequence (DNA): TGTGCCACCAAGGATGTCACAGATACGCAGTATTTT. This gives the protein CATKDVTDTQYF.

The chain combines TRBV2 with TRBJ1-1, with D perhaps TRBD1 (6 bases). V was trimmed by 6 bases and J by 4 bases, leaving 15 bases between them. Germline V lookup: CDR1 SNHLY, CDR2 FYNNEI. The length of the CDR3 is 14 residues. CDR3 sequence (DNA): TGTGCCAGCAGCACAGGGAGGCAGGGCACTGAAGCTTTCTTT. Protein: CASSTGRQGTEAFF.

In its sample, this clonotype was seen many times. The rearrangement links TRBV11-3 to TRBJ1-2; D is ambiguous. Trimming removed 0 bases at V and 7 bases at J, with 15 bases between. The CDR3 is made up of 15 amino acids. Germline V lookup: CDR1 SGHNT, CDR2 YENEEA. The CDR3 DNA follows: TGTGCCAGCAGCTTAGATCCAGGCTTTATCAGTGGCTACACCTTC. Translation: CASSLDPGFISGYTF.

The rearrangement links TRBV24-1 to TRBJ2-3; 7 positions match TRBD1. The CDR3 runs 16 residues. Germline-derived CDR1 and CDR2 are KGHDR and SFDVKD. V trimming: 4 bases; J trimming: 4 bases; junction bases outside the gene matches: 10. This CDR3 is CATSEDDRVGPDTQYF. The CDR3 region has the DNA TGTGCCACCAGTGAAGACGACAGGGTTGGACCAGATACGCAGTATTTT.

This clonotype was observed many times. The chain employs TRBV2 and TRBJ1-3; TRBD1 is a possible D gene (5 bases). Germline loops: CDR1 SNHLY, CDR2 FYNNEI. The CDR3 sequence is 14 residues long. The V end lost 6 bases, the J end lost 0 bases, and 9 bases lay between the germline ends. For the CDR3, the DNA is TGTGCCAGCAGCAGGGCGTTCTCTGGAAACACCATATATTTT. As protein: CASSRAFSGNTIYF.

The chain links TRBV10-3 to TRBJ1-1, with D possibly being TRBD1 (6 bases). The germline V gene has CDR1 ENHRY and CDR2 SYGVKD. Trimming stripped 10 bases from V and 1 base from J, with 16 bases between. The CDR3 consists of 14 residues. For the CDR3, the DNA is TGTGCCACCCACGCCGGGGGCCGGAACACTGAAGCTTTCTTT. It yields the protein CATHAGGRNTEAFF.

Notes on this clonotype: A much larger clone sits a single nucleotide away, making a read error possible. The chain is built from TRBV30 and TRBJ1-2; D is possibly TRBD1 (5 bases). The CDR3 spans 12 residues. Looked up from germline, CDR1 is GTSNPN and CDR2 is SVGIG (reference sequence). In DNA form, the CDR3 reads TGTGCCTGGAAGGGACTCGCCTATAGCTACACCTTC. Its translation is CAWKGLAYSYTF.